The 14 T cell receptor beta chains in this list originate from one sample, sequenced in a study of blood T cell repertoires in COVID-19. Clones were sequenced by immunoSEQ multiplex PCR, and TCRdb holds only the in-frame ones, with some missing. This sample has 200,000 to 250,000 clones, with approximately 78% found just once. Sequences were obtained from peripheral blood. These receptor sequences come from a woman in her 70s with COVID-19, enrolled during active disease.

The V call is TRBV19, the J call TRBJ1-1, with D maybe TRBD1 (5 bases). The CDR3 spans 13 residues. V was clipped by 3 bases and J by 7 bases, with 12 bases between them. In germline, CDR1 is LNHDA, CDR2 SQIVND (reference sequence). CDR3 bases: TGTGCCAGTAGTATTCTCGGGGGAGGTGAAGCTTTCTTT. Protein sequence: CASSILGGGEAFF.

The J gene is TRBJ2-7, the V gene TRBV11-2; tentatively, D is TRBD2 (5 bases). In germline, CDR1 is SGHAT, CDR2 FQNNGV. The CDR3 runs 16 residues. V dropped 0 bases and J dropped 2 bases, with 14 bases sitting between them. For the CDR3, the DNA is TGTGCCAGCAGCTTAGACGGCGGGCAGTCGGCCTACGAGCAGTACTTC. Amino acid sequence: CASSLDGGQSAYEQYF.

This clone showed up just once. The gene calls are TRBV10-2 and TRBJ2-5; TRBD1 might be the D (6 bases). The CDR3 is 15 amino acids. With 2 bases removed from V and 4 bases from J, the gap between germline ends came to 14 bases. Germline V gives CDR1 WSHSY, CDR2 SAAADI. CDR3 loop: CASSEGGGPAETQYF. The CDR3 DNA is TGCGCCAGCAGTGAGGGGGGCGGGCCCGCAGAGACCCAGTACTTC.

This rearrangement joins TRBV14 to TRBJ1-1; D ambiguous. There are 12 residues in the CDR3. In germline, CDR1 is SGHDN, CDR2 FVKESK. Trimming left V 3 bases short and J 11 bases short, with 13 bases between. The CDR3 DNA sequence: TGTGCCAGCAGCCACGGGTCTATTGCCGCTTTCTTT. Encoded protein: CASSHGSIAAFF.

The CDR3 sequence: CASRMDRGNEKLFF. In DNA form, the CDR3 reads TGTGCCAGCAGGATGGACAGGGGGAATGAAAAACTGTTTTTT. V gene TRBV2 combines with J gene TRBJ1-4; 10 bases match TRBD1. The CDR3 runs 14 residues. CDR1 and CDR2 from the germline V gene are SNHLY and FYNNEI. The V segment lost 6 bases and the J segment 5 bases; nucleotides outside the gene matches: 3.

The rearrangement links TRBV5-1 to TRBJ1-1, with no clear D. The CDR3 is made up of 18 amino acids. Looked up from germline, CDR1 is SGHRS and CDR2 is YFSETQ. V was cut by 0 bases and J by 2 bases, with 20 bases left in between. The CDR3 here is CASSLVSPEEVPNTEAFF. Written as DNA, the CDR3 is TGCGCCAGCAGCTTGGTTTCGCCAGAAGAAGTTCCTAACACTGAAGCTTTCTTT.

The chain has TRBV18 and TRBJ2-1; the D gene is possibly TRBD1 (5 bases). V lost 3 bases to trimming and J lost 7 bases, with 10 bases between them. The CDR3 contains 13 residues. Germline V gene data show CDR1 as KGHSH and CDR2 as LQKENI. The CDR3 DNA follows: TGTGCCAGCTCACCGCAGGGCCGAAATGAGCAGTTCTTC. It encodes CASSPQGRNEQFF.

The rearrangement uses TRBV27 and TRBJ2-7; TRBD2 matches 8 bases. V gave up 2 bases and J gave up 1 base; unmatched junction bases: 13. CDR3 length equals 18 residues. Germline assignment: CDR1 MNHEY and CDR2 SMNVEV (reference sequence). The CDR3 DNA reads as TGTGCCAGCAGTTTAGCCGCTTCCCTGGGGACTAGGTCCTACGAGCAGTACTTC. Translating gives CASSLAASLGTRSYEQYF.

The chain recombines TRBV7-8 with TRBJ2-5; D is perhaps TRBD1 (6 bases). This CDR3 comprises 15 residues. V lost 0 bases and J lost 4, with 12 bases in between. Germline V gene lookup returns CDR1 SGHVS and CDR2 FQNEAQ. The CDR3 reads CASSLAGAGSETQYF. CDR3 nucleotide sequence: TGTGCCAGCAGCTTAGCGGGGGCCGGCTCAGAGACCCAGTACTTC.

This clone has a single count. The genes are TRBV4-3 and TRBJ2-1; 10 positions match TRBD1. The ends lost 3 bases at V and 7 bases at J; junction bases unmatched: 9. The CDR3 runs 16 residues. Germline assignment: CDR1 LGHNA and CDR2 YSLEER. CDR3: CASSQVGTGAQNEQFF. The DNA for the CDR3 is TGCGCCAGCAGCCAGGTGGGGACAGGGGCCCAGAATGAGCAGTTCTTC.

This clone appeared once. This chain connects TRBV9 to TRBJ2-3; D is possibly TRBD2 (5 bases). The length of the CDR3 is 16 residues. The germline CDR1 and CDR2 sequences are SGDLS and YYNGEE. V was shortened by 1 base and J by 0 bases, with 12 bases between the two germline ends. The CDR3 is CASSVSGHSSTDTQYF. CDR3 DNA: TGTGCCAGCAGCGTAAGCGGCCATTCTAGCACAGATACGCAGTATTTT.

The V and J genes are TRBV21-1 and TRBJ2-5; the table's D call TRBD1 went unverified against the DNA. TRBV21-1 has pseudogene status. This CDR3 has 17 amino acids. In DNA, the CDR3 is TGTGCCAGCAGCAGGGGCCACAACAGGGTAAAGGGGAAGACCCAGTACTTC. It translates to CASSRGHNRVKGKTQYF.

This clone has more than one count but fewer than ten. The gene calls are TRBV7-2 and TRBJ2-5; D possibly corresponds to TRBD2 (5 bases). The CDR3 totals 17 residues. The V and J ends lost 4 bases and 5 bases respectively, with 23 bases between them. CDR1 is SGHTA and CDR2 is FQGNSA in the germline V gene. The CDR3 DNA reads TGTGCCAGCAGCTACCGCCGGCAGCGAGCGGTTGTGGAGACCCAGTACTTC. Protein product: CASSYRRQRAVVETQYF.

The chain joins TRBV3-1 (or the pseudogene TRBV3-2) to TRBJ1-1; no firm D call. The CDR3 is 11 residues long. Germline V gives CDR1 LGHDT, CDR2 YNNKEL (reference sequence). The germline V and J ends were trimmed by 5 bases and 7 bases, with 8 bases remaining between them. CDR3 coding DNA: TGTGCCAGCAGCACGTCTAGTGAAGCTTTCTTT. Translating gives CASSTSSEAFF.